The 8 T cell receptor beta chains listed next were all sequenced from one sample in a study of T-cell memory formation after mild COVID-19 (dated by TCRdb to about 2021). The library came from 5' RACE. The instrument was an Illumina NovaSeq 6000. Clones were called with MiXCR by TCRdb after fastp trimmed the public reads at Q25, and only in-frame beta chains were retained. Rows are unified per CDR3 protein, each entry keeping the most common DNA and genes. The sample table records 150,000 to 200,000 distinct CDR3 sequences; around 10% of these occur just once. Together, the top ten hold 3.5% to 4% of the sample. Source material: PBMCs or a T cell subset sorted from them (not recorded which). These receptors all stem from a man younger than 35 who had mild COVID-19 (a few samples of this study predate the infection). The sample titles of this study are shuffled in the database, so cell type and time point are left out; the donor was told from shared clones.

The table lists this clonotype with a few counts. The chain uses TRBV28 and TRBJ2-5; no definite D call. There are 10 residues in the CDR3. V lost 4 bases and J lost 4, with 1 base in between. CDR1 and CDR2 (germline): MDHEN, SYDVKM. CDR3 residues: CASSSETQYF. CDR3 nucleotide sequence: TGTGCCAGCAGTTCAGAGACCCAGTACTTC.

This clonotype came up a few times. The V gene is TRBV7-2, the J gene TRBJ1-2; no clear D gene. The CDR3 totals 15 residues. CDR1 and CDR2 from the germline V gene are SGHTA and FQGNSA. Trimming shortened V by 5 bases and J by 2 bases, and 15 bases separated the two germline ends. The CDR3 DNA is TGTGCCAGCAGCGACTACCACATTCGGAACTATGGCTACACCTTC. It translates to CASSDYHIRNYGYTF.

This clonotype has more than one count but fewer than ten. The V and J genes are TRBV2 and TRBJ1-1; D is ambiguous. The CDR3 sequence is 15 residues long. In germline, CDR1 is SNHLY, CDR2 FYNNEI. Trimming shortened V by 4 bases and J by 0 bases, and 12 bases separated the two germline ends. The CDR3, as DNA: TGTGCCAGCAGTGGCCGTTCGGCTATGAACACTGAAGCTTTCTTT. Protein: CASSGRSAMNTEAFF.

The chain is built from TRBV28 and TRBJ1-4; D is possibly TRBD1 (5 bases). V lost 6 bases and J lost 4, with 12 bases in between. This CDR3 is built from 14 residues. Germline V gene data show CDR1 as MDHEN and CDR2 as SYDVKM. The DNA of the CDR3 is TGTGCCAGCAGGGGGACCCTCTTTAATGAAAAACTGTTTTTT. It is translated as CASRGTLFNEKLFF.

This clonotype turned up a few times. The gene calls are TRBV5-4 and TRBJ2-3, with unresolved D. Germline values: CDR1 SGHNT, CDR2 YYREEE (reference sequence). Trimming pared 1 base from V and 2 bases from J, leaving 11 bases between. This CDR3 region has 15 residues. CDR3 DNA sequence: TGTGCCAGCAGCTTGACGCCGAGAACCACAGATACGCAGTATTTT. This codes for CASSLTPRTTDTQYF.

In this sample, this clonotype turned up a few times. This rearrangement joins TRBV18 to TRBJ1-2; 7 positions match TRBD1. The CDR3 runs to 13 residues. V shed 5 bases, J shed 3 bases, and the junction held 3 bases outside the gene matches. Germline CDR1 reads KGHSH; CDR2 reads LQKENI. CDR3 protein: CASSYDRDYGYTF. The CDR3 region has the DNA TGTGCCAGCTCATATGACAGGGACTATGGCTACACCTTC.

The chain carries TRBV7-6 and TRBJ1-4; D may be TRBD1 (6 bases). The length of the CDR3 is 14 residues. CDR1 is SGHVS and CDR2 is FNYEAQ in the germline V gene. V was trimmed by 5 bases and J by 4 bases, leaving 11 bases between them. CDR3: CASSPGQLNEKLFF. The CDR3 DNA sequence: TGTGCCAGCAGCCCAGGACAGCTTAATGAAAAACTGTTTTTT. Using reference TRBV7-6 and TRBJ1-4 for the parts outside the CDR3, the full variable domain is GAGVSQSPRYKVTKRGQDVALRCDPISGHVSLYWYRQALGQGPEFLTYFNYEAQQDKSGLPNDRFSAERPEGSISTLTIQRTEQRDSAMYRCASSPGQLNEKLFFGSGTQLSVL.

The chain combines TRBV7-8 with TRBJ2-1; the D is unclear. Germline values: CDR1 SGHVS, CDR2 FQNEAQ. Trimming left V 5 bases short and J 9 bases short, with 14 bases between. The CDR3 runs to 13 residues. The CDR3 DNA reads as TGTGCCAGCAGCCTGATTCGATTCGGTGAGCAGTTCTTC. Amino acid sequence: CASSLIRFGEQFF.